Included here is one T cell receptor (beta chain) sequence, with context. This entry is derived from a study of blood T cell repertoires in COVID-19. The table came from immunoSEQ multiplex PCR; TCRdb's copy has only in-frame clones and leaves some out. The repertoire holds some 87,000 clones, with approximately 80% as singletons. The CDR3 runs to 15 residues. In germline, CDR1 is SGHTA, CDR2 FQGNSA. Trimming removed 6 bases from V and 6 bases from J; junction bases left unmatched: 13. The specimen was peripheral blood. The V call is TRBV7-2, the J call TRBJ1-2; TRBD1 aligns across 7 bases. This TCR was recovered from a human donor in a cohort sampled during active COVID-19. CDR3 sequence (DNA): TGTGCCAGCAGGCTCCGGAGTGCAGGGGGACATGGCTACACCTTC. Translated, it gives CASRLRSAGGHGYTF.